This T cell receptor beta chain came from a study of control samples from healthy donors and cancer patients. TCRdb's copy holds only in-frame clones and misses some; the assay was immunoSEQ multiplex PCR. The sample shows approximately 49,000 clones, 80% to 90% of them seen only once. Trimming took 7 bases from V and 6 from J, leaving 15 bases between them. Germline CDR1 is SQVTM and CDR2 is ANQGSEA. The CDR3 contains 12 residues. The sequence was collected from a woman between 45 and 60 years old with lung cancer. This chain connects TRBV29-1 to TRBJ1-2; no definite D call. The sample taken for sequencing was PBMCs. The CDR3 loop reads CSATQVAHGYTF. CDR3 in DNA: TGCAGCGCTACTCAGGTTGCGCATGGCTACACCTTC.